The 15 T cell receptor beta chains reported below all come from one sample, sequenced in a study of cytomegalovirus exposure and HLA in healthy donors. PCR employed 60 Vbeta and 13 Jbeta primers. The assay was immunoSEQ multiplex PCR, and TCRdb's table has in-frame clones only and misses some. The sample lists roughly 140,000 clones; roughly 63% were seen once. Sequencing was performed on PBMCs. Receptor source: a woman aged 60-75 years in good health and CMV-seropositive.

The chain employs TRBV10-3 and TRBJ2-7; 10 bases are a match to TRBD2. The CDR3 is 15 residues long. The V and J ends lost 5 bases and 4 bases, in that order; junction bases with no gene match: 8. Per germline, CDR1 ENHRY and CDR2 SYGVKD. The CDR3 reads CAISSPSGSEYEQYF. The CDR3 DNA sequence: TGTGCCATCAGTAGCCCTAGCGGGAGTGAGTACGAGCAGTACTTC.

This clone appeared a few times. The rearrangement uses TRBV7-9 and TRBJ2-3; 9 bases fit TRBD2. J was trimmed by 2 bases and V by 5 bases; bases with no gene match: 11. Germline CDR1 is SEHNR and CDR2 is FQNEAQ (reference sequence). The CDR3 runs 17 residues. The CDR3 DNA follows: TGTGCCAGCAGCAATTTTCCGGGACTAGCATACACAGATACGCAGTATTTT. It translates to CASSNFPGLAYTDTQYF.

The CDR3 bases are TGTGCCAGCAGTTACGGGCACTCTGAGCTGTTTTTT. Translating gives CASSYGHSELFF. The V gene is TRBV6-5, the J gene TRBJ2-2, with D hard to call. This CDR3 has 12 amino acids. Germline V gene data show CDR1 as MNHEY and CDR2 as SVGAGI. Trimming shortened V by 2 bases and J by 11 bases, and 9 bases separated the two germline ends.

The rearrangement joins TRBV29-1 to TRBJ2-7; 7 bases map to TRBD1. The germline V gene has CDR1 SQVTM and CDR2 ANQGSEA. V dropped 4 bases and J dropped 2; count of bases not matched to a gene: 14. The CDR3 length is 16 residues. CDR3 sequence: CSVGFMLRTGTYEQYF. For the CDR3, the DNA is TGCAGCGTTGGATTCATGCTAAGGACAGGAACCTACGAGCAGTACTTC.

The table lists this clone with a count of one. The chain is built from TRBV23-1 and TRBJ2-7; the match to TRBD1 covers 12 bases. TRBV23-1 is assigned to the ORF class and has an uncertain function. The CDR3 runs 17 residues. With 3 bases clipped from V and 1 base from J, the junction kept 7 bases outside the gene matches. The chain's CDR3 is CASSQPRDRGLSYEQYF. CDR3 DNA: TGCGCCAGCAGTCAGCCCCGGGACAGGGGGCTGTCCTACGAGCAGTACTTC.

The chain uses TRBV5-1 and TRBJ2-3; TRBD1 might be the D (5 bases). Germline V gene lookup returns CDR1 SGHRS and CDR2 YFSETQ. This CDR3 contains 14 residues. Deletions cut 0 bases from V and 6 bases from J, with 11 bases between. The CDR3 is CASSLEPGADTQYF. DNA for the CDR3: TGCGCCAGCAGCTTGGAGCCTGGGGCGGATACGCAGTATTTT.

This clone was found a few times. The chain combines TRBV29-1 with TRBJ2-7, with 8 nucleotides matching TRBD1. The junction had 3 bases not matched to a gene; V was cut back by 3 bases and J by 2 bases. CDR1 SQVTM and CDR2 ANQGSEA come from the germline V gene. The CDR3 is 13 residues long. CDR3 in DNA: TGCAGCGTTGACGGGACAGGAACCTACGAGCAGTACTTC. It encodes CSVDGTGTYEQYF.

The V gene is TRBV9, the J gene TRBJ1-1; maybe TRBD1 (5 bases). Trimming stripped 0 bases from V and 1 base from J, with 7 bases between. The CDR3 runs to 14 residues. Germline V gene lookup returns CDR1 SGDLS and CDR2 YYNGEE. The CDR3 region is CASSVAGGNTEAFF. The CDR3, as DNA: TGTGCCAGCAGCGTAGCGGGGGGGAACACTGAAGCTTTCTTT.

The chain is built from TRBV11-2 and TRBJ2-5; D gene uncertain. Germline V lookup: CDR1 SGHAT, CDR2 FQNNGV. V was clipped by 1 base and J by 4 bases, with 10 bases between them. CDR3 size: 14 residues. CDR3 residues: CASSLGATRETQYF. In nucleotides, the CDR3 is TGTGCCAGCAGCTTAGGAGCGACCAGAGAGACCCAGTACTTC.

The gene calls are TRBV6-5 and TRBJ2-2, with D hard to call. The CDR3 has 16 amino acids. Trimming removed 4 bases from V and 6 bases from J, with 18 bases in between. CDR1 is MNHEY, CDR2 SVGAGI, per germline. CDR3 bases: TGTGCCAGCAGTTCCAATCTTCCCGTAGCCGCCGGGGAGCTGTTTTTT. Its protein is CASSSNLPVAAGELFF.

CDR3 residues: CASSVGDNRNQPQHF. DNA for the CDR3: TGTGCCAGCAGCGTAGGGGACAACCGCAATCAGCCCCAGCATTTT. J is TRBJ1-5 and V is TRBV9, with TRBD1 as a possible D gene (6 bases). Trimming took 0 bases from V and 2 from J, leaving 9 bases between them. CDR3 size: 15 residues. Looked up from germline, CDR1 is SGDLS and CDR2 is YYNGEE.

For this clone: One end of the junction fails to match germline, which may point to a read error. CDR3 protein: CASTEVLSTNGKLFF. DNA for the CDR3: TGTGCCAGCACAGAAGTACTCTCAACTAATGGAAAACTGTTTTTT. V is TRBV7-2 and J is TRBJ1-4; no firm D call. The CDR3 has 15 residues. Germline lookup yields CDR1 SGHTA and CDR2 FQGNSA. Variable domain in full (rest from reference TRBV7-2 and TRBJ1-4): GAGVSQSPSNKVTEKGKDVELRCDPISGHTALYWYRQSLGQGLEFLIYFQGNSAPDKSGLPSDRFSAERTGGSVSTLTIQRTQQEDSAVYLCASTEVLSTNGKLFFGSGTQLSVL.

The V and J genes are TRBV2 and TRBJ1-3, with D hard to call. Germline values: CDR1 SNHLY, CDR2 FYNNEI. V was clipped by 7 bases and J by 0 bases, with 10 bases between them. The CDR3 totals 14 residues. The CDR3 nucleotides read TGTGCCAGCACCCTAGGGAGCTCTGGAAACACCATATATTTT. It yields the protein CASTLGSSGNTIYF.

This clone was detected only a few times. With only one base between it and a far larger clone, this is likely a read error. Other DNA sequences of this sample code for an identical CDR3. The CDR3 DNA reads as TGTGCCAGCAGTTTACAGGCTGGCATGATCTCCTACGAGCAGTACTTC. Its translation: CASSLQAGMISYEQYF. The V gene is TRBV27, the J gene TRBJ2-7, with D unclear. Trimming removed 2 bases from V and 0 bases from J, with 14 bases in between. Germline loops: CDR1 MNHEY, CDR2 SMNVEV (reference sequence). The CDR3 consists of 16 residues.

About this clone: Additional DNA sequences in this sample encode the identical CDR3. The genes are TRBV5-6 and TRBJ2-3, with 9 positions matching TRBD2. The CDR3 totals 16 residues. The V segment lost 0 bases and the J segment 1 base; nucleotides outside the gene matches: 3. Germline CDR1 and CDR2: SGHDT and YYEEEE. The CDR3 protein is CASSLGSGSGTDTQYF. The CDR3 nucleotides read TGTGCCAGCAGCTTGGGTAGCGGGAGCGGCACAGATACGCAGTATTTT.